This entry describes one TCR beta chain. Antigen unknown. Using ten immunoSEQ deep assay plates, investigators sequenced unsorted PBMC DNA. The protocol was immunoSEQ multiplex PCR, while the TCRdb copy is restricted to in-frame clones and leaves out a portion. This sample yields some 450,000 clones, of which roughly three quarters are seen a single time; around 12% belongs to the top ten. The sample belongs to a study of shared clonotypes between healthy human individuals. In the study overall: Participating donors consisted of a couple of women and a few men aged 18 to 49.

The CDR3 is made up of 15 amino acids. Per the germline V gene, CDR1 is MGHRA and CDR2 is YSYEKL. The V and J ends lost 3 bases and 2 bases respectively, with 12 bases between them. Study results and caveats: Researchers sampled blood only, noting tissue repertoires likely differ.

This chain joins TRBV4-1 and TRBJ2-3; D is possibly TRBD2 (5 bases). The receptor was isolated from a woman in her forties in good health. Some clones in this sample may be carry-over from other donors' samples. The specimen was PBMCs. The CDR3 DNA sequence: TGCGCCAGCAGCCATTACCCGGGGTCCACAGATACGCAGTATTTT. Encoded protein: CASSHYPGSTDTQYF.